This paragraph covers one T cell receptor (beta chain) sequence. The template was RNA from unsorted bulk tissue. This non-tumor lung sample came from over 3 cm beyond the tumor edge. The library came from three nested PCR rounds adapted from ARM-PCR protocols. A single record per CDR3 protein comes from TCRdb applying MiXCR to the multiplex PCR reads. The top ten hold 40% to 45% of the sample, which has 65,000 to 85,000 distinct CDR3 sequences, 75% to 85% seen once. This sample was taken from a study of tumor and adjacent non-tumor tissue in lung cancer. The V end lost 6 bases, the J end lost 7 bases, and 16 bases lay between the germline ends. In germline, CDR1 is SQVTM, CDR2 ANQGSEA. CDR3 length: 12 amino acids.

The TCR was taken from a man aged 55 to 69 with non-small cell lung cancer. This rearrangement joins TRBV29-1 to TRBJ2-7; D remains ambiguous. The material sequenced was distant non-tumor lung tissue. For the CDR3, the DNA is TGCAGCGTAGGGCTCAACGTAAGGGAGCAGTACTTC. This sequence encodes CSVGLNVREQYF.